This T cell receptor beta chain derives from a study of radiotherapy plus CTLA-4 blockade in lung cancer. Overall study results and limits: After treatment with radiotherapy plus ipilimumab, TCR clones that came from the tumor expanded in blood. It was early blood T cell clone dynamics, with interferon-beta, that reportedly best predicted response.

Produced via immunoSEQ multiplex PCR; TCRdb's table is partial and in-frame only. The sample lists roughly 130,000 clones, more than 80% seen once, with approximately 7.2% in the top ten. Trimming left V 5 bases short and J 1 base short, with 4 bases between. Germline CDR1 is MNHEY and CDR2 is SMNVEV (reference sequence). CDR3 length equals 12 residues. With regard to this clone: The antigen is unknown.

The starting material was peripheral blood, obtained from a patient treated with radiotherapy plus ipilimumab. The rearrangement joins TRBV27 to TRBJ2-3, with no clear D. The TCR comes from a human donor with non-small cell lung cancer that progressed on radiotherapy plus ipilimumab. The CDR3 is CASSGGTDTQYF. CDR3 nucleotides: TGTGCCAGCAGTGGGGGCACAGATACGCAGTATTTT.